The source of this T cell receptor beta chain is a study of blood T cell repertoires in COVID-19. CDR1 LNHNV and CDR2 YYDKDF come from the germline V gene (reference sequence). Trimming left V 1 base short and J 0 bases short, with 12 bases between. This CDR3 spans 16 amino acids. Enrollment of patients from Seattle took place during active infection, with longitudinal follow-up. The repertoire was sequenced with immunoSEQ multiplex PCR; TCRdb's copy has only in-frame clones and lacks some. The data hold 200,000 to 250,000 clones, with 88% observed a single time. The chain recombines TRBV15 with TRBJ1-2, with unresolved D. The sequencing sample was made of peripheral blood. The origin of this receptor is a woman aged 25 to 39 with COVID-19, enrolled during active disease. The CDR3 DNA reads TGTGCCACCAGCAGAGTGAGGTTTCCCCCTAACTATGGCTACACCTTC. As protein: CATSRVRFPPNYGYTF.